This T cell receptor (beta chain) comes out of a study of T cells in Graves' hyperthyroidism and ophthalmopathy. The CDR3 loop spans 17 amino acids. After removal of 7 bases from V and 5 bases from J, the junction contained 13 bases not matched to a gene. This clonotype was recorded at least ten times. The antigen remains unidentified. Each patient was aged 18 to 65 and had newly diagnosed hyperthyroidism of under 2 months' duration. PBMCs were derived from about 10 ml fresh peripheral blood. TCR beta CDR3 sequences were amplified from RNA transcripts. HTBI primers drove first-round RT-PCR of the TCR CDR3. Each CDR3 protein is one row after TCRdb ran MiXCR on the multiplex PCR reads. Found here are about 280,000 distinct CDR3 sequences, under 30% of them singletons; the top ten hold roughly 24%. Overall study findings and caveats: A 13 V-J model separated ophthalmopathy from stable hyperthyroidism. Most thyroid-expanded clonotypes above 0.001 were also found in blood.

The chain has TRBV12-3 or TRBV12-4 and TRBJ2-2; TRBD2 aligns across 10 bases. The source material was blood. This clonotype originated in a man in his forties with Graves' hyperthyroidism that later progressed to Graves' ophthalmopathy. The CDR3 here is CASTLGRLAGVTGELFF. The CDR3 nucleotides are TGTGCCAGCACCCTCGGCCGGCTAGCGGGAGTGACCGGGGAGCTGTTTTTT.